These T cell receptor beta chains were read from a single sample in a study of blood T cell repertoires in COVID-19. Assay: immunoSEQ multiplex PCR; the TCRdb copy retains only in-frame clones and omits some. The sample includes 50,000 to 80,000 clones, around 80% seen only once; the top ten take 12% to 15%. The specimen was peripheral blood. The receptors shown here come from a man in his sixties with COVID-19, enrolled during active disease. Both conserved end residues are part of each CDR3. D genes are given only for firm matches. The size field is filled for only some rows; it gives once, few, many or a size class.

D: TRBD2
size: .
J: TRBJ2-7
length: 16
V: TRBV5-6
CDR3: CASSLWGGISSYEQYF
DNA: TGTGCCAGCAGCCTATGGGGAGGGATTAGCTCCTACGAGCAGTACTTC

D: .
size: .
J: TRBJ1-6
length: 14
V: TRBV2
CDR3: CASRKYGVNSPLHF
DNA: TGTGCCAGCAGAAAGTACGGGGTCAATTCACCCCTCCACTTT

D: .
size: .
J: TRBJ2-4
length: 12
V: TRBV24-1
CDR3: CATSDQQDIQYF
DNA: TGTGCCACCAGTGACCAGCAGGACATTCAGTACTTC

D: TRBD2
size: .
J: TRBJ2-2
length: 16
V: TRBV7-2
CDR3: CASSSTSGSDFGELFF
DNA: TGTGCCAGCAGCTCTACTAGCGGGAGTGATTTCGGGGAGCTGTTTTTT

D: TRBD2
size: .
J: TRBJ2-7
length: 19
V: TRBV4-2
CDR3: CASSHSGGYAGGLSYEQYF
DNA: TGTGCCAGCAGCCATTCGGGGGGTTACGCGGGAGGGCTTAGTTACGAGCAGTACTTC

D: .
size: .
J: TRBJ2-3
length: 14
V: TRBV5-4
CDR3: CASSLDIRADTQYF
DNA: TGTGCCAGCAGCTTGGATATCCGCGCAGATACGCAGTATTTT

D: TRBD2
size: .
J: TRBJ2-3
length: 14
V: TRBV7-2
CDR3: CASSITSGTDTQYF
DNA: TGTGCCAGCAGCATCACTAGCGGCACAGATACGCAGTATTTT

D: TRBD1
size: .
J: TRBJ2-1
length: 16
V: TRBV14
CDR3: CASSQSSGQFYNEQFF
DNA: TGTGCCAGCAGCCAATCCTCGGGACAGTTCTACAATGAGCAGTTCTTC

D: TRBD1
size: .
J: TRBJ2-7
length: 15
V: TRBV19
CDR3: CASSKDGTATYEQYF
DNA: TGTGCCAGTAGTAAGGACGGGACAGCCACCTACGAGCAGTACTTC

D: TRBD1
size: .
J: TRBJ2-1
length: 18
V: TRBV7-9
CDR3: CASSPGTGLRQIYNEQFF
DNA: TGTGCCAGCAGCCCCGGGACAGGACTTAGACAAATCTACAATGAGCAGTTCTTC

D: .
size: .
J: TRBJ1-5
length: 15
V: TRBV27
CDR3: CASSFGRSSNQPQHF
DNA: TGTGCCAGCAGTTTTGGCAGATCTAGCAATCAGCCCCAGCATTTT

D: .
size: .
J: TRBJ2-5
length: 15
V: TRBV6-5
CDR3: CASKIYRPAQETQYF
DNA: TGTGCCAGCAAAATCTACAGGCCCGCACAAGAGACCCAGTACTTC

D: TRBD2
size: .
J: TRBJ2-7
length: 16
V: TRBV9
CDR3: CASSVGAGTSGFEQYF
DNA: TGTGCCAGCAGCGTAGGGGCGGGGACTAGCGGGTTCGAGCAGTACTTC

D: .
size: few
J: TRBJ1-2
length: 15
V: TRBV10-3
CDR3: CAISESTGTLYGYTF
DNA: TGTGCCATCAGTGAGTCGACAGGAACACTCTATGGCTACACCTTC

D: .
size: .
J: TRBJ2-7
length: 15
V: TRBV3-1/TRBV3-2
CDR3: CASSQDGRIGVEQYF
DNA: TGTGCCAGCAGCCAAGATGGCCGGATAGGAGTGGAGCAGTACTTC

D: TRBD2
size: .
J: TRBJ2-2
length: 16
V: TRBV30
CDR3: CAWSDLAGSNTGELFF
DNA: TGTGCCTGGAGTGACCTAGCGGGGTCGAACACCGGGGAGCTGTTTTTT

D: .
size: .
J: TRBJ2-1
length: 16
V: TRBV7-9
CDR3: CASSLQGSLLRNEQFF
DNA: TGTGCCAGCAGCTTACAGGGTTCTCTCCTGCGGAATGAGCAGTTCTTC

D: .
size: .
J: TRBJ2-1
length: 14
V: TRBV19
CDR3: CASTEGQGASRLFF
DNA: TGTGCCAGTACCGAAGGGCAGGGCGCCTCTAGGCTGTTCTTC

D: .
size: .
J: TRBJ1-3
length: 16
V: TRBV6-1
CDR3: CASSDPPGQTGNTIYF
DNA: TGTGCCAGCAGTGATCCCCCAGGTCAAACTGGAAACACCATATATTTT

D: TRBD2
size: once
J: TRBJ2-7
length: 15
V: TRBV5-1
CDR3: CASSLAASGSNEQYF
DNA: TGCGCCAGCAGCTTGGCGGCTAGCGGGAGCAACGAGCAGTACTTC

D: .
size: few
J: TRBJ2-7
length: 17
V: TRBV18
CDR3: CASSGTLQGSSSYEQYF
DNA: TGTGCCAGCTCTGGGACACTTCAGGGGAGTAGCTCCTACGAGCAGTACTTC

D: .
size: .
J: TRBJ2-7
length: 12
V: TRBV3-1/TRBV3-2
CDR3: CASSQDRGEQYF
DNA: TGTGCCAGCAGCCAAGATCGCGGCGAGCAGTACTTC

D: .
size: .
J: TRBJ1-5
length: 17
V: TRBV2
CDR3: CASSPSDRIYSNQPQHF
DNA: TGTGCCAGCAGTCCGAGCGACAGGATCTATAGCAATCAGCCCCAGCATTTT

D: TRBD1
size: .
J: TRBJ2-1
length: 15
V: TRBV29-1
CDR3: CSVERRDRAYNEQFF
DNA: TGCAGCGTTGAACGCCGGGACAGGGCCTACAATGAGCAGTTCTTC

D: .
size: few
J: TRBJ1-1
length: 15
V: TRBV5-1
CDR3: CASKGWRVEGTEAFF
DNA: TGCGCCAGCAAGGGCTGGAGGGTTGAGGGCACTGAAGCTTTCTTT

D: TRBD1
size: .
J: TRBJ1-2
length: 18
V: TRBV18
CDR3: CASSRTMGQGAPINGYTF
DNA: TGTGCCAGCTCACGGACGATGGGACAGGGGGCCCCTATCAATGGCTACACCTTC

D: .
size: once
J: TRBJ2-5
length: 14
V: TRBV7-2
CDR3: CASSPGRGQETQYF
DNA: TGTGCCAGCAGCCCTGGACGGGGACAAGAGACCCAGTACTTC

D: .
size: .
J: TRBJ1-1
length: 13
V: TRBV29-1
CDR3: CSGNPRGNTEAFF
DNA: TGCAGCGGGAACCCCAGGGGGAACACTGAAGCTTTCTTT

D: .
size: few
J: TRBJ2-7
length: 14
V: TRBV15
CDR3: CATSRGGQTYEQYF
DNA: TGTGCCACCAGCAGGGGGGGTCAAACCTACGAGCAGTACTTC

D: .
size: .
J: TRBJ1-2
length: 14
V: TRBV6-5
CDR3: CASSEGTFYYGYTF
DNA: TGTGCCAGCAGCGAGGGGACTTTTTACTATGGCTACACCTTC

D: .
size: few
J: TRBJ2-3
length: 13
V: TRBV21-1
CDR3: CASLRCRTDTQYF
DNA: TGTGCCAGCTTGAGGTGCCGCACAGATACGCAGTATTTT

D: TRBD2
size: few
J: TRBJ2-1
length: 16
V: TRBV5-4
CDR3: CASSDGGGPGRYEQFF
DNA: TGTGCCAGCAGCGACGGGGGGGGGCCCGGCAGATATGAGCAGTTCTTC

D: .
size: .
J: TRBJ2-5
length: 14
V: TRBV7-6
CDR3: CASSVTRGLETQYF
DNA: TGTGCCAGCAGCGTCACTAGAGGCCTAGAGACCCAGTACTTC

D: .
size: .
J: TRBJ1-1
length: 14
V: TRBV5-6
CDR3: CASSLQGVNTEAFF
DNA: TGTGCCAGCAGCTTGCAAGGGGTGAACACTGAAGCTTTCTTT

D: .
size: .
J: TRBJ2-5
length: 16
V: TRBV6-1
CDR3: CASSESSRFEIETQYF
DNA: TGTGCCAGCAGTGAATCGTCGAGGTTTGAAATTGAGACCCAGTACTTC

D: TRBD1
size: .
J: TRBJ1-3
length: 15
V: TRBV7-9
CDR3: CASSSRTGVGNTIYF
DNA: TGTGCCAGCAGCTCTCGGACAGGGGTCGGAAACACCATATATTTT

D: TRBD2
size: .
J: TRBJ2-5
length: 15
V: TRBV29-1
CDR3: CSASLGGRGGETQYF
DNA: TGCAGCGCCTCACTGGGCGGGAGAGGAGGGGAGACCCAGTACTTC

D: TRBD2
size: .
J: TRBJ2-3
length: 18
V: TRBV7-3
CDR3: CASSLRPYAGGSTDTQYF
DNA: TGTGCCAGCAGCTTAAGGCCCTATGCGGGGGGGAGCACAGATACGCAGTATTTT

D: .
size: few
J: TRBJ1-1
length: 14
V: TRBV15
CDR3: CATSFDRLNTEAFF
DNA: TGTGCCACCAGCTTCGACAGACTGAACACTGAAGCTTTCTTT

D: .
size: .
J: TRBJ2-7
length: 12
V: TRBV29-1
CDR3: CSVVAGRYEQYF
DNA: TGCAGCGTTGTGGCGGGACGCTACGAGCAGTACTTC

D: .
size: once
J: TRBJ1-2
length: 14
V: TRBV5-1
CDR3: CASSLSQGGYGYTF
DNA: TGCGCCAGCAGCCTCTCACAGGGCGGCTATGGCTACACCTTC

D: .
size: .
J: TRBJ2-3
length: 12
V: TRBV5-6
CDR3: CATGLTSDTQYF
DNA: TGTGCCACCGGGTTAACAAGCGATACGCAGTATTTT